These 25 T cell receptor beta chains came from one sample sequenced in a study of T cell changes during pregnancy in multiple sclerosis. Repertoires were generated with immunoSEQ multiplex PCR, while TCRdb's copy carries only in-frame clones and drops some. The data show 40,000 to 60,000 clones, about 91% seen once. The source was peripheral blood, collected after pregnancy. The source is a female donor with multiple sclerosis, enrolled in a pregnancy study.

The rearrangement links TRBV7-3 to TRBJ1-6; 9 positions match TRBD1. J was trimmed by 9 bases and V by 3 bases; bases with no gene match: 3. The CDR3 is made up of 14 amino acids. Per the germline V gene, CDR1 is SGHTA and CDR2 is FQGTGA. In DNA, the CDR3 is TGTGCCAGCAGCTTTACAGGGGGCGCTTCACCCCTCCACTTT. Translation gives CASSFTGGASPLHF.

This clone appeared once. The CDR3 nucleotides are TGTGCCAGCAGCTTACAACGAACCCTAGCTAACTATGGCTACACCTTC. Translating gives CASSLQRTLANYGYTF. The chain carries TRBV7-9 and TRBJ1-2; D remains unclear. The germline CDR1 and CDR2 sequences are SEHNR and FQNEAQ (reference sequence). Trimming removed 2 bases at V and 0 bases at J, with 13 bases between. This CDR3 has 16 amino acids.

The V gene is TRBV9, the J gene TRBJ2-3; 8 bases match TRBD2. This CDR3 is built from 17 residues. Unmatched junction bases numbered 12, after V lost 4 bases and J lost 2 bases. Germline loops: CDR1 SGDLS, CDR2 YYNGEE. Here the CDR3 reads CASSFLPGGEHTDTQYF. The CDR3 coding sequence is TGTGCCAGCAGCTTCCTTCCCGGGGGGGAACACACAGATACGCAGTATTTT.

The J gene is TRBJ1-2, the V gene TRBV4-3; D possibly corresponds to TRBD1 (5 bases). The ends were cut back, 0 bases at V and 7 bases at J, with 15 bases in the middle. CDR1 LGHNA and CDR2 YSLEER come from the germline V gene. There are 15 residues in the CDR3. CDR3 loop: CASSQDRAYMSGYTF. The CDR3, as DNA: TGCGCCAGCAGCCAAGACAGGGCCTATATGTCTGGCTACACCTTC.

The chain links TRBV6-5 to TRBJ2-7; no clear D gene. This CDR3 region has 15 residues. The V and J ends lost 4 bases and 1 base respectively, with 14 bases between them. CDR1 and CDR2 (germline): MNHEY, SVGAGI. The CDR3 nucleotides are TGTGCCAGCAGTTCGTTTCCTGCGAGGTCCTACGAGCAGTACTTC. Amino acid sequence: CASSSFPARSYEQYF.

V and J are TRBV30 and TRBJ1-1, with 7 bases lining up with TRBD1. The CDR3 has 15 amino acids. Germline values: CDR1 GTSNPN, CDR2 SVGIG (reference sequence). V was pared by 0 bases and J by 5 bases, with 9 bases of the junction left unmatched. CDR3 sequence reads: CAWSVGGGAETEAFF. The CDR3, as DNA: TGTGCCTGGAGTGTAGGAGGGGGCGCAGAGACTGAAGCTTTCTTT.

V usage is TRBV18 and J usage is TRBJ2-1, with D maybe TRBD1 (7 bases). The CDR3 contains 17 residues. Germline V gene data show CDR1 as KGHSH and CDR2 as LQKENI. Trimming took off 0 bases at V and 3 bases at J, with 15 bases between the two ends. CDR3 sequence (DNA): TGTGCCAGCTCACCACCGGAGGGGGCGGGCGTCTACAATGAGCAGTTCTTC. Translation gives CASSPPEGAGVYNEQFF.

The rearrangement links TRBV4-2 to TRBJ2-3; tentatively, D is TRBD2 (6 bases). V was cut by 0 bases and J by 3 bases, with 19 bases left in between. This CDR3 spans 18 amino acids. Per the germline V gene, CDR1 is LGHNA and CDR2 is YNFKEQ. The CDR3: CASSQDWAATSSTDTQYF. The CDR3 nucleotides read TGTGCCAGCAGCCAAGATTGGGCAGCGACTAGTTCGACAGATACGCAGTATTTT.

The gene calls are TRBV19 and TRBJ2-2, with D possibly matching TRBD1 (6 bases). CDR1 and CDR2 (germline): LNHDA, SQIVND (reference sequence). This CDR3 region has 14 residues. The ends were cut back, 2 bases at V and 7 bases at J, with 11 bases in the middle. In DNA form, the CDR3 reads TGTGCCAGTAGTATACCCCGACAGGACGGGGAGCTGTTTTTT. Translating it yields CASSIPRQDGELFF.

J is TRBJ1-1 and V is TRBV6-6; unclear D gene. The CDR3 extends over 11 amino acids. Trimming shortened V by 4 bases and J by 10 bases, and 10 bases separated the two germline ends. The germline gives CDR1 MNHNY, CDR2 SVGAGI (reference sequence). As DNA, the CDR3 is TGTGCCAGCAGTTTAAAGCGTTCAGCTTTCTTT. This sequence encodes CASSLKRSAFF.

As DNA, the CDR3 is TGTGCCATCAGTGAGTCGACAGGGGCGGGAGATACGCAGTATTTT. It specifies CAISESTGAGDTQYF. This chain joins TRBV10-3 and TRBJ2-3, with TRBD1 identical over 8 bases. CDR3 length: 15 residues. V dropped 0 bases and J dropped 5; count of bases not matched to a gene: 4. Germline CDR1 reads ENHRY; CDR2 reads SYGVKD.

The J gene is TRBJ1-2, the V gene TRBV5-6; D is perhaps TRBD1 (5 bases). This CDR3 comprises 15 residues. Looked up from germline, CDR1 is SGHDT and CDR2 is YYEEEE. The ends were cut back, 3 bases at V and 2 bases at J, with 14 bases in the middle. DNA for the CDR3: TGTGCCAGCAGCTCCAAACACCGGGGGAACTATGGCTACACCTTC. Amino acids: CASSSKHRGNYGYTF.

The chain couples TRBV5-5 to TRBJ2-5; TRBD1 matches 9 bases. V trimming: 2 bases; J trimming: 2 bases; junction bases outside the gene matches: 1. This CDR3 is built from 14 residues. CDR1 and CDR2 from the germline V gene are SGHKS and YYEKEE (reference sequence). This CDR3 reads CASSFGQGQETQYF. CDR3 bases: TGTGCCAGCAGCTTCGGACAGGGGCAAGAGACCCAGTACTTC.

The V call is TRBV2, the J call TRBJ1-6, with D possibly TRBD1 on 6 matching bases. V was trimmed by 3 bases and J by 6 bases, leaving 9 bases between them. The CDR3 loop spans 14 amino acids. CDR1 and CDR2 from the germline V gene are SNHLY and FYNNEI. The CDR3 sequence is CASSDSGVNSPLHF. The CDR3 DNA reads as TGTGCCAGCAGTGATTCAGGGGTTAATTCACCCCTCCACTTT.

This clone was seen more than once but under ten times. The chain recombines TRBV20-1 with TRBJ1-4; D not certain. V was pared by 6 bases and J by 6 bases, with 8 bases between. Germline V gene data show CDR1 as DFQATT and CDR2 as SNEGSKA (reference sequence). The CDR3 length is 11 residues. The CDR3 DNA sequence: TGCAGTGCAAGACGGGATGAAAAACTGTTTTTT. Translation: CSARRDEKLFF.

The sample holds a few counts of this clone. The chain recombines TRBV7-3 with TRBJ1-1, with D maybe TRBD1 (5 bases). Trimming stripped 4 bases from V and 6 bases from J, with 18 bases between. CDR1 is SGHTA and CDR2 is FQGTGA in the germline V gene. The CDR3 totals 15 residues. As DNA, the CDR3 is TGTGCCAGCAGCTCCCAGGGACTGCCGGTAGCTGAAGCTTTCTTT. Its translation: CASSSQGLPVAEAFF.

This clone has only one observation. V gene TRBV6-1 combines with J gene TRBJ1-1; D is unresolved. The CDR3 is 17 residues long. V shed 2 bases and J shed 1 base, with 17 bases lying between them. Germline V gene sequence: CDR1 MNHNS, CDR2 SASEGT. Here the CDR3 DNA reads TGTGCCAGCAGTGAAATCCGAAGAGGCCCTAGGAACACTGAAGCTTTCTTT. Protein product: CASSEIRRGPRNTEAFF.

The chain uses TRBV5-5 and TRBJ1-2, with 7 bases aligning to TRBD1. This CDR3 has 13 residues. Germline CDR1 SGHKS, CDR2 YYEKEE (reference sequence). V trimming: 4 bases; J trimming: 3 bases; junction bases outside the gene matches: 3. The CDR3 spells CASSPGQDYGYTF. CDR3 coding DNA: TGTGCCAGCAGCCCAGGACAGGACTATGGCTACACCTTC.

The V call is TRBV9, the J call TRBJ1-1; 8 nucleotides line up with TRBD1. CDR3 length equals 14 residues. In germline, CDR1 is SGDLS, CDR2 YYNGEE. V was clipped by 4 bases and J by 6 bases; unmatched bases: 8. CDR3 sequence: CASSPRQGRAEAFF. The DNA of the CDR3 is TGTGCCAGCAGCCCCAGACAGGGGAGGGCTGAAGCTTTCTTT.

The rearrangement joins TRBV29-1 to TRBJ2-3, with TRBD1 as a possible D gene (5 bases). From germline, CDR1 is SQVTM and CDR2 ANQGSEA. V lost 4 bases and J lost 2, with 10 bases in between. The length of the CDR3 is 13 residues. The chain's CDR3 is CSVGGRVTDTQYF. The CDR3 DNA follows: TGCAGCGTTGGCGGCAGGGTCACAGATACGCAGTATTTT.

The genes are TRBV27 and TRBJ2-7; TRBD1 agrees at 8 bases. Germline trimming cut 10 bases from V and 2 bases from J; bases unmatched to any gene: 10. The CDR3 is 14 amino acids. CDR1 is MNHEY, CDR2 SMNVEV, per germline (reference sequence). This CDR3 reads CATAVGQGPYEQYF. In nucleotides, the CDR3 is TGTGCCACCGCTGTAGGACAGGGCCCCTACGAGCAGTACTTC.

The chain recombines TRBV7-3 with TRBJ2-1, with D maybe TRBD1 (5 bases). The CDR3 runs 13 residues. The ends were cut back, 2 bases at V and 5 bases at J, with 7 bases in the middle. CDR1 SGHTA and CDR2 FQGTGA come from the germline V gene. The CDR3 protein is CASSLARDNEQFF. CDR3 sequence (DNA): TGTGCCAGCAGCTTAGCCAGGGACAATGAGCAGTTCTTC. The whole variable domain, filled in from reference TRBV7-3 and TRBJ2-1, reads GAGVSQTPSNKVTEKGKYVELRCDPISGHTALYWYRQSLGQGPEFLIYFQGTGAADDSGLPNDRFFAVRPEGSVSTLKIQRTERGDSAVYLCASSLARDNEQFFGPGTRLTVL.

The genes are TRBV7-2 and TRBJ2-1; TRBD1 aligns across 10 bases. V trimming: 3 bases; J trimming: 6 bases; junction bases outside the gene matches: 2. Looked up from germline, CDR1 is SGHTA and CDR2 is FQGNSA. The CDR3 extends over 14 amino acids. CDR3 amino acids: CASSFRDRGNEQFF. The CDR3, as DNA: TGTGCCAGCAGCTTCCGGGACAGGGGCAATGAGCAGTTCTTC.

The CDR3 is CASSANRATGELFF. The DNA of the CDR3 is TGTGCCAGCAGCGCTAACAGGGCCACCGGGGAGCTGTTTTTT. V gene TRBV7-2 combines with J gene TRBJ2-2; possibly TRBD1 for D (6 bases). The germline V and J ends were trimmed by 5 bases and 4 bases, with 11 bases remaining between them. The CDR3 loop spans 14 amino acids. CDR1 SGHTA and CDR2 FQGNSA come from the germline V gene.

V gene TRBV19 combines with J gene TRBJ1-6, with D tentatively TRBD1 (5 bases). Germline-derived CDR1 and CDR2 are LNHDA and SQIVND (reference sequence). With 5 bases removed from V and 8 bases from J, the gap between germline ends came to 16 bases. The CDR3 totals 15 residues. For the CDR3, the DNA is TGTGCCAGTAGTCCAATTGAGGGGAGGGATTCACCCCTCCACTTT. Translated, it gives CASSPIEGRDSPLHF.